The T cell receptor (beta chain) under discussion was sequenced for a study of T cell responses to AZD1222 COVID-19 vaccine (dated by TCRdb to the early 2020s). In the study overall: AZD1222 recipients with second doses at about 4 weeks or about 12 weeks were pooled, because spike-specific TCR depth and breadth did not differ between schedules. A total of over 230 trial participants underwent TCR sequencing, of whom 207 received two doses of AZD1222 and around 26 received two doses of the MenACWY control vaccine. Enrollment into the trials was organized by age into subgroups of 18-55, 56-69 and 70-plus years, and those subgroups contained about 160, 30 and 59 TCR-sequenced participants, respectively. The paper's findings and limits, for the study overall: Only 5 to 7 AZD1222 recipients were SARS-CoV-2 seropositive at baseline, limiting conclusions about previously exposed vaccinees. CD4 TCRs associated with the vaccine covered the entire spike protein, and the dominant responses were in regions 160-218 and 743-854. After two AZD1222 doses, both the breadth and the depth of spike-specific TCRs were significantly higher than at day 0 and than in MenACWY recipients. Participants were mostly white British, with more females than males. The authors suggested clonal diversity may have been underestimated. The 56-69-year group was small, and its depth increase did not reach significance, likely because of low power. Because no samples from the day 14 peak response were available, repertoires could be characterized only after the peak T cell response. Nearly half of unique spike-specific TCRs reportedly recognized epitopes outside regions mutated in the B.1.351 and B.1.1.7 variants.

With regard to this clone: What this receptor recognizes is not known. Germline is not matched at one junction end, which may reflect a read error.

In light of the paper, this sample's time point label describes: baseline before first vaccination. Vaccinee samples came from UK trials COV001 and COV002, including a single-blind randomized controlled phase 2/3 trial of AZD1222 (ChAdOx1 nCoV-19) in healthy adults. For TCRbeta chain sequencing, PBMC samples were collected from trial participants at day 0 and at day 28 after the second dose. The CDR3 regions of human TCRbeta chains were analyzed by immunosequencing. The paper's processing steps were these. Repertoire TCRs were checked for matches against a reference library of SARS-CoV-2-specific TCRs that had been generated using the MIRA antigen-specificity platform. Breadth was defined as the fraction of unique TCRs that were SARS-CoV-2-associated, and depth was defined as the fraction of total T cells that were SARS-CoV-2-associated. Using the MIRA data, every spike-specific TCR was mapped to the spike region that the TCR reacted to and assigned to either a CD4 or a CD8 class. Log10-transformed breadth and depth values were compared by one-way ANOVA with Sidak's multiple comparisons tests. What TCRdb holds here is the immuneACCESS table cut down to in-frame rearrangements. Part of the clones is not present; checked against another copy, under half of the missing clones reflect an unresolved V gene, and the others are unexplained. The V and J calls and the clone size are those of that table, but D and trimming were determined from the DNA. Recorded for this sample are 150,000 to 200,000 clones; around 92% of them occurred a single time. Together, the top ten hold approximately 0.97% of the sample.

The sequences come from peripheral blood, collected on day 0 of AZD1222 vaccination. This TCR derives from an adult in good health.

CDR3 region: CASRLAGVPNTGELFF. The nucleotides are TGTGCCAGCAGGTTAGCGGGGGTACCGAACACCGGGGAGCTGTTTTTT. The chain is assembled from TRBV11-2 and TRBJ2-2, with 9 central nucleotides matching TRBD2. The CDR3 runs 16 amino acids, cysteine and phenylalanine included. The kept DNA is CDR3 alone, 48 bases in frame from the first base. CDR1 is given as SGHAT and CDR2 as FQNNGV, both from the germline V gene.